This T cell receptor (beta chain) was retrieved from a study of graft-versus-host responses after intestinal transplantation. V shed 2 bases and J shed 6 bases, with 17 bases lying between them. CDR3 length equals 15 residues. The germline V gene encodes CDR1 PRHDT and CDR2 FYEKMQ (reference sequence). As for this clone: Antigen: not known.

Here immunoSEQ multiplex PCR was the method, and the copy in TCRdb shows in-frame clones only, minus some. The sample records over 40,000 clones, around 84% being singletons. The genes are TRBV13 and TRBJ2-7, with a possible D match to TRBD2 (5 bases). This TCR was recovered from a human donor who was the organ donor for an intestinal transplant. The sequenced sample was unstimulated CD4+ T cells sorted from spleen or lymph node cells, obtained before transplant. CDR3 amino acids: CASSLFEQRIGEQYF. DNA for the CDR3: TGTGCCAGCAGCTTATTCGAACAGCGGATAGGCGAGCAGTACTTC.